These T cell receptor beta chains were read from a single sample in a study of human T cells and chemical hapten exposure. TCRdb reanalysed the RACE reads using MiXCR and keeps one entry per CDR3 protein. The sample has some 360,000 distinct CDR3 sequences, 4.5% to 6% seen once. Specimen: whole blood, collected in connection with sensitization to the hapten diphenylcyclopropenone (DPC). The receptors stem from a woman aged 50 to 65 with alopecia areata. Some clones in this sample may be carry-over from other donors' samples. The CDR3 runs from the conserved cysteine through the conserved F or W. The D gene is left open where the match is weak. Expanded clones are given a class, and other clones once, few, many or no size at all.

cdr3_nt: TGTGCTTCCCGCGAACAAGGGGCCTCGACTGAAGCTTTCTTT
cdr3_aa: CASREQGASTEAFF
d_call: .
j_call: TRBJ1-1
v_call: TRBV3-1
clone_size: .

cdr3_nt: TGTGCCAGCAGCCCAGGGGACACTGAAGCTTTCTTT
cdr3_aa: CASSPGDTEAFF
d_call: .
j_call: TRBJ1-1
v_call: TRBV5-6
clone_size: many

cdr3_nt: TGCGCCAGCAGCCAAGAGACCGGGGCTAATGAAAAACTGTTTTTT
cdr3_aa: CASSQETGANEKLFF
d_call: .
j_call: TRBJ1-4
v_call: TRBV4-1
clone_size: many

cdr3_nt: TGTGCCAGCAGTTGGGGGTCAGGCCGCCGCTCTGGAAACACCATATATTTT
cdr3_aa: CASSWGSGRRSGNTIYF
d_call: .
j_call: TRBJ1-3
v_call: TRBV6-5
clone_size: few

cdr3_nt: TGTGCCAGCCGTGATCCAACGGGGGGCCATGAGCAGTTCTTC
cdr3_aa: CASRDPTGGHEQFF
d_call: .
j_call: TRBJ2-1
v_call: TRBV12-3/TRBV12-4
clone_size: .

cdr3_nt: TGCGCCAGCAGCCAAGATAAGATGGGTTCTGAAGCTTTCTTT
cdr3_aa: CASSQDKMGSEAFF
d_call: .
j_call: TRBJ1-1
v_call: TRBV4-1
clone_size: .

cdr3_nt: TGTGCCAGCAGCCCCCGACTAGCGGGAGGGCCAATCGAGCAGTACTTC
cdr3_aa: CASSPRLAGGPIEQYF
d_call: TRBD2
j_call: TRBJ2-7
v_call: TRBV9
clone_size: .

cdr3_nt: TGTGCCAGCAGCTTACAACTTAGGAACATTCAGTACTTC
cdr3_aa: CASSLQLRNIQYF
d_call: .
j_call: TRBJ2-4
v_call: TRBV11-1
clone_size: many

cdr3_nt: TGTGCCAGCAGCGCTTGGGAAGCGGAAAAACTGTTTTTT
cdr3_aa: CASSAWEAEKLFF
d_call: .
j_call: TRBJ1-4
v_call: TRBV6-2/TRBV6-3
clone_size: many

cdr3_nt: TGTGCCAGCAGTGAAGCGCTGTGGAGTAACTATGGCTACACCTTC
cdr3_aa: CASSEALWSNYGYTF
d_call: .
j_call: TRBJ1-2
v_call: TRBV6-1
clone_size: few

cdr3_nt: TGTGCCAGCAGTGTAAGATTTGCAGATACGCAGTATTTT
cdr3_aa: CASSVRFADTQYF
d_call: .
j_call: TRBJ2-3
v_call: TRBV2
clone_size: many

cdr3_nt: TGCAGTGCTCGGACTAGCGGGATCGGCGGGGAGCTGTTTTTT
cdr3_aa: CSARTSGIGGELFF
d_call: TRBD2
j_call: TRBJ2-2
v_call: TRBV20-1
clone_size: .

cdr3_nt: TGTGCCAGCAGTTACCTGGGGGGATCCTACGAGCAGTACTTC
cdr3_aa: CASSYLGGSYEQYF
d_call: .
j_call: TRBJ2-7
v_call: TRBV6-5
clone_size: many

cdr3_nt: TGCGCCAGCAGCCCCGGGACAAATGACAATGAGCAGTTCTTC
cdr3_aa: CASSPGTNDNEQFF
d_call: .
j_call: TRBJ2-1
v_call: TRBV4-1
clone_size: few

cdr3_nt: TGCAGCGTTGAAAGCGCGGGAGCGGATACGCAGTATTTT
cdr3_aa: CSVESAGADTQYF
d_call: TRBD2
j_call: TRBJ2-3
v_call: TRBV29-1
clone_size: many

cdr3_nt: TGTGCCATCAGCGGGATGGGGCAGGGGGCGAGTGAGCAGTTCTTC
cdr3_aa: CAISGMGQGASEQFF
d_call: TRBD1
j_call: TRBJ2-1
v_call: TRBV10-3
clone_size: many

cdr3_nt: TGTGCCAGCAGTCCTACGAGCACCGGGGAGCTGTTTTTT
cdr3_aa: CASSPTSTGELFF
d_call: .
j_call: TRBJ2-2
v_call: TRBV6-2/TRBV6-3
clone_size: many

cdr3_nt: TGTGCCAGCACCCAGCTCGGCGTAGTCCCCGAGCAGTACTTC
cdr3_aa: CASTQLGVVPEQYF
d_call: .
j_call: TRBJ2-7
v_call: TRBV5-6
clone_size: few

cdr3_nt: TGTGCCAGCAGCTTTTTCGAGCGCAGTCAAGAGCCCCAGCATTTT
cdr3_aa: CASSFFERSQEPQHF
d_call: .
j_call: TRBJ1-5
v_call: TRBV7-7
clone_size: .

cdr3_nt: TGCGCCAGCAGCTTGGATTCCGACAGGAACACTGAAGCTTTCTTT
cdr3_aa: CASSLDSDRNTEAFF
d_call: .
j_call: TRBJ1-1
v_call: TRBV5-1
clone_size: few

cdr3_nt: TGTGCCAGCAGCGCAGTGGACAGAAGTATTGAAGCTTTCTTT
cdr3_aa: CASSAVDRSIEAFF
d_call: .
j_call: TRBJ1-1
v_call: TRBV9
clone_size: few

cdr3_nt: TGTGCCAGCAGTTCCTTTGAGGGCACAGATACGCAGTATTTT
cdr3_aa: CASSSFEGTDTQYF
d_call: .
j_call: TRBJ2-3
v_call: TRBV6-5
clone_size: few

cdr3_nt: TGTGCCAGCGGCCCTTTGACAGGAATGTCCAAAAACATTCAGTACTTC
cdr3_aa: CASGPLTGMSKNIQYF
d_call: .
j_call: TRBJ2-4
v_call: TRBV28
clone_size: many

cdr3_nt: TGTGCCAGCAGTCGGGGGGCTGACGAGCAGTACTTC
cdr3_aa: CASSRGADEQYF
d_call: .
j_call: TRBJ2-7
v_call: TRBV27
clone_size: many

cdr3_nt: TGCGCCAGCAGCTTAGGGGATCCTGCCCTCTATGGAGTTGGCTACACCTTC
cdr3_aa: CASSLGDPALYGVGYTF
d_call: .
j_call: TRBJ1-2
v_call: TRBV5-1
clone_size: .

cdr3_nt: TGTGCCAGCAGTTTATCAGGGGGCACCTACGAGCAGTACTTC
cdr3_aa: CASSLSGGTYEQYF
d_call: TRBD1
j_call: TRBJ2-7
v_call: TRBV12-3/TRBV12-4
clone_size: many

cdr3_nt: TGCAGCGTGGATACCGGGACAGGGCGCGCAAACTATGGCTACTCCTTC
cdr3_aa: CSVDTGTGRANYGYSF
d_call: TRBD1
j_call: TRBJ1-2
v_call: TRBV29-1
clone_size: .

cdr3_nt: TGCAGTGCTAGTGTCCGGGTTCAGGGGCCCCAGCATTTT
cdr3_aa: CSASVRVQGPQHF
d_call: .
j_call: TRBJ1-5
v_call: TRBV20-1
clone_size: .

cdr3_nt: TGTGCCAGCAGTCGGACGAGGGAGCTGTTTTTT
cdr3_aa: CASSRTRELFF
d_call: .
j_call: TRBJ2-2
v_call: TRBV9
clone_size: many